The present T cell receptor beta chain was sequenced within a study of blood T cell repertoires in COVID-19. This CDR3 region has 14 residues. Germline V gene sequence: CDR1 LNHDA, CDR2 SQIVND (reference sequence). Trimming removed 3 bases at V and 8 bases at J, with 11 bases between. Authors' methods: Estimates of nucleated cell counts were drawn from the amplification of reference gene primers. Method: immunoSEQ multiplex PCR; TCRdb's copy keeps in-frame clones and lacks some. The DNA was the basis for D and trimming; V, J and clone size are from that table. The table shows about 200,000 clones, with 70% to 90% occurring only once.

The chain combines TRBV19 with TRBJ1-6; D may be TRBD1 (5 bases). The source material was peripheral blood. This clonotype was sampled from a man between 60 and 75 years old with active or convalescent COVID-19. CDR3 in amino acids: CASSMGQRHSPLHF. Here the CDR3 DNA reads TGTGCCAGTAGTATGGGGCAGCGTCATTCACCCCTCCACTTT.